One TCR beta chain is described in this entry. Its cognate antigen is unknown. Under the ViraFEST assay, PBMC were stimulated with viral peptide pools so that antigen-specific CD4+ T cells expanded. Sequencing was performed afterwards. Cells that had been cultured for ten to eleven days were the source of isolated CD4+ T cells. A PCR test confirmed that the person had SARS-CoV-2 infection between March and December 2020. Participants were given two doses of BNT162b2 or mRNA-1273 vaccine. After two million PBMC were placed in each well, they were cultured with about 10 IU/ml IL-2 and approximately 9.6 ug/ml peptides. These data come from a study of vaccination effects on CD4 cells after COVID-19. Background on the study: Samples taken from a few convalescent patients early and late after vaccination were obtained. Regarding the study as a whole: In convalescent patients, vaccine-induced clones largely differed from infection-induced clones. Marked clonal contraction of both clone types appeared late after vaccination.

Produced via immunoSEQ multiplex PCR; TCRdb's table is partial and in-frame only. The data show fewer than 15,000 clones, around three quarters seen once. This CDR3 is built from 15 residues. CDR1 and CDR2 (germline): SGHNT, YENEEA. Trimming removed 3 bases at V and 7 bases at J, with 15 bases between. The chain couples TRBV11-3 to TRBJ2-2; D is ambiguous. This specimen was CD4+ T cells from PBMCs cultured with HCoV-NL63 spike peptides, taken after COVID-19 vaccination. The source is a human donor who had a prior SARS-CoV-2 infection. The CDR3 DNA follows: TGTGCCAGCAGCTTGCACCCAGCGCCCCGCGGGGAGCTGTTTTTT. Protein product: CASSLHPAPRGELFF.